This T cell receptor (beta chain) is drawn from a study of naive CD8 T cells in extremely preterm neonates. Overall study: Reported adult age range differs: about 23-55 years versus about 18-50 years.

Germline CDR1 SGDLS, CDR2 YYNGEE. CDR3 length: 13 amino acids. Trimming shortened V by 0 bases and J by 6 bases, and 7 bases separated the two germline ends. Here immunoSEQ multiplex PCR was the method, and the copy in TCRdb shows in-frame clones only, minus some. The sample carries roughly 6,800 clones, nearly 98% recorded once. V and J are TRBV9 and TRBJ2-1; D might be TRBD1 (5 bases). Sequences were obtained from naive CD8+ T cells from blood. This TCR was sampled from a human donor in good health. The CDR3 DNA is TGTGCCAGCAGCGTAGGCAGGGTCAATGAGCAGTTCTTC. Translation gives CASSVGRVNEQFF. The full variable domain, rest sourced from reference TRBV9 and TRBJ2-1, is DSGVTQTPKHLITATGQRVTLRCSPRSGDLSVYWYQQSLDQGLQFLIQYYNGEERAKGNILERFSAQQFPDLHSELNLSSLELGDSALYFCASSVGRVNEQFFGPGTRLTVL.